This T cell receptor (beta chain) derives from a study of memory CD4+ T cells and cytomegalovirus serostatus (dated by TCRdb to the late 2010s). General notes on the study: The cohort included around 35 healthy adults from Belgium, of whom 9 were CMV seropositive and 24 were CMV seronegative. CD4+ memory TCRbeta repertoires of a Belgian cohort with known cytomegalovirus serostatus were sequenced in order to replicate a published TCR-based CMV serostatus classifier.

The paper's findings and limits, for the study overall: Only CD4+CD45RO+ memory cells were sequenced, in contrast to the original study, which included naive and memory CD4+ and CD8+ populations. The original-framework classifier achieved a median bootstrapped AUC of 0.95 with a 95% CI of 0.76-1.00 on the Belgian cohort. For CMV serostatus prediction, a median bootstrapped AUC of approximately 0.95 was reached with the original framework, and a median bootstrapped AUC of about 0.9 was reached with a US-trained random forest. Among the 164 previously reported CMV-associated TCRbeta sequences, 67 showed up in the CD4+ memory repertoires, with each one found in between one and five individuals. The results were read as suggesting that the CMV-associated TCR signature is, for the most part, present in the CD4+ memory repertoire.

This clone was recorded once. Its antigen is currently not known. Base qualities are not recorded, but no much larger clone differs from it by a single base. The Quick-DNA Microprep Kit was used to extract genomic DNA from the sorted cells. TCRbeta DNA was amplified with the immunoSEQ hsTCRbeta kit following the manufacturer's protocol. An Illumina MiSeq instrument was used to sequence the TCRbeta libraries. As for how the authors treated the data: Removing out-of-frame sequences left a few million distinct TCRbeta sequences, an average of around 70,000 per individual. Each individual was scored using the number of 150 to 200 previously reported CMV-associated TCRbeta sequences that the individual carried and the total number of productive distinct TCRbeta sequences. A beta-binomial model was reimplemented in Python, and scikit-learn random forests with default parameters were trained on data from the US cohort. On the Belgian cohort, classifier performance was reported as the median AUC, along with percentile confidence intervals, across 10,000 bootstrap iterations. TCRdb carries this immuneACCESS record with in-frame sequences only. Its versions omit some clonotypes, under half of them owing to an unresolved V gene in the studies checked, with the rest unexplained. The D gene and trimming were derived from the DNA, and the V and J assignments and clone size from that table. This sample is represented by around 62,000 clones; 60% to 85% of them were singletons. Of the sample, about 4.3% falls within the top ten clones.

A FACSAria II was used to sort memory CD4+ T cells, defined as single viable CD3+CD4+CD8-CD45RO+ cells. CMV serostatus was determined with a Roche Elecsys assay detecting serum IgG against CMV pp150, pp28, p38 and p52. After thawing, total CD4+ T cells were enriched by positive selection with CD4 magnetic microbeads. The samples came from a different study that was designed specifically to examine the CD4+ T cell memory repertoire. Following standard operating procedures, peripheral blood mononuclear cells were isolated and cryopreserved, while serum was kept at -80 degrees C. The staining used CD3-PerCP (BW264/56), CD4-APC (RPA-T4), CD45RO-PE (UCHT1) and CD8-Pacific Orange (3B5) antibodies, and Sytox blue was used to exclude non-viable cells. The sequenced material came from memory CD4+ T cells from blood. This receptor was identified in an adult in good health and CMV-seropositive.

CDR3 protein: CASSERGGGSGNTIYF. The nucleotide sequence is given as TGTGCCAGCAGCGAACGAGGGGGTGGATCTGGAAACACCATATATTTT. The chain couples TRBV5-4 to TRBJ1-3; the D gene is perhaps TRBD1, on 6 matching bases. The germline V gene (reference sequence) sets CDR1 to SGHNT and CDR2 to YYREEE. The V and J ends are trimmed by 4 bases and 1 base, leaving 15 bases between them. The cysteine opens and the phenylalanine closes a CDR3 of 16 amino acids. The entry retains the CDR3 DNA only, 48 bases that are in frame from base 1.